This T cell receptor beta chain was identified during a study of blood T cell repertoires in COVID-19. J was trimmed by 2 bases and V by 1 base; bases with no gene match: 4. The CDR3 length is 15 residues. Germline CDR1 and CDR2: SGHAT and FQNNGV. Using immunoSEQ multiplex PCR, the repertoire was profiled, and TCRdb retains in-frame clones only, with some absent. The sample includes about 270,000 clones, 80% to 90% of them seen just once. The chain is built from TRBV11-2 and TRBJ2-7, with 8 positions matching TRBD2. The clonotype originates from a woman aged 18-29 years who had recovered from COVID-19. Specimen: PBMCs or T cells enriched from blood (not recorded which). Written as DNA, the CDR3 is TGTGCCAGCAGCTTAGTAGCGGGGATTACCTACGAGCAGTACTTC. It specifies CASSLVAGITYEQYF.